Listed below are T cell receptor beta chains from one sample, sequenced in a study of PD-1 and CTLA-4 blockade in melanoma. Clones were read by immunoSEQ multiplex PCR, and TCRdb kept only the in-frame ones, dropping some. The table includes around 21,000 clones, roughly 88% detected once. The material sequenced was CD8+ T cells from peripheral blood, taken before anti-PD-1 treatment. These receptors were collected from a human donor with melanoma. The CDR3 runs from the conserved cysteine through the conserved F or W. A D gene is named only where the DNA matches it firmly. Some rows mark clone size as missing; the rest say once, few, many or name a class of expanded clone.

cdr3_length: 16; d_call: TRBD1; v_call: TRBV20-1; j_call: TRBJ1-2; clone_size: .; cdr3_nt: TGCAGTGCTAGTTTGGGGGGACAGGGGGCCGGCTATGGCTACACCTTC; cdr3_aa: CSASLGGQGAGYGYTF
cdr3_length: 15; d_call: .; v_call: TRBV5-4; j_call: TRBJ1-4; clone_size: .; cdr3_nt: TGTGCCAGCAGCTATGGGGGCAGGGCTAATGAAAAACTGTTTTTT; cdr3_aa: CASSYGGRANEKLFF
cdr3_length: 16; d_call: TRBD1; v_call: TRBV6-6; j_call: TRBJ1-5; clone_size: .; cdr3_nt: TGTGCCAGCAGTGGTCTGACAGGGAGGGTCAATCAGCCCCAGCATTTT; cdr3_aa: CASSGLTGRVNQPQHF
cdr3_length: 15; d_call: TRBD2; v_call: TRBV15; j_call: TRBJ2-1; clone_size: few; cdr3_nt: TGTGCCACCAGCCGGACTAGCGGGGGGGCCGATGAGCAGTTCTTC; cdr3_aa: CATSRTSGGADEQFF
cdr3_length: 13; d_call: .; v_call: TRBV13; j_call: TRBJ1-1; clone_size: few; cdr3_nt: TGTGCCAGCAGCTTAAGGTCGAACACTGAAGCTTTCTTT; cdr3_aa: CASSLRSNTEAFF
cdr3_length: 13; d_call: .; v_call: TRBV28; j_call: TRBJ1-1; clone_size: .; cdr3_nt: TGTGCCAGCAGTTTTCGAACGAACACTGAAGCTTTCTTT; cdr3_aa: CASSFRTNTEAFF
cdr3_length: 14; d_call: .; v_call: TRBV30; j_call: TRBJ1-1; clone_size: .; cdr3_nt: TGTGCCTGGACCGGTTGGACGGAGAACACTGAAGCTTTCTTT; cdr3_aa: CAWTGWTENTEAFF
cdr3_length: 15; d_call: TRBD1; v_call: TRBV9; j_call: TRBJ2-3; clone_size: .; cdr3_nt: TGTGCCAGCAGCTTAGGGGACAGGCTCACAGATACGCAGTATTTT; cdr3_aa: CASSLGDRLTDTQYF
cdr3_length: 15; d_call: .; v_call: TRBV7-6; j_call: TRBJ1-4; clone_size: .; cdr3_nt: TGTGCCAGCAGCTTAGAGGGGCCGAGCCCAGGGAAACTGTTTTTT; cdr3_aa: CASSLEGPSPGKLFF
cdr3_length: 14; d_call: .; v_call: TRBV19; j_call: TRBJ1-1; clone_size: .; cdr3_nt: TGTGCCAGTAGTATAGACCAGGGGAACACTGAAGCTTTCTTT; cdr3_aa: CASSIDQGNTEAFF
cdr3_length: 11; d_call: .; v_call: TRBV12-3/TRBV12-4; j_call: TRBJ2-3; clone_size: once; cdr3_nt: TGTGCCAGCAGTCCGGGGACTACGCAGTATTTT; cdr3_aa: CASSPGTTQYF
cdr3_length: 16; d_call: .; v_call: TRBV21-1; j_call: TRBJ1-1; clone_size: .; cdr3_nt: TGTGCCAGCAGCAAAGCGGGACGCCCAGGGGACACTGAAGCTTTCTTT; cdr3_aa: CASSKAGRPGDTEAFF
cdr3_length: 16; d_call: TRBD1; v_call: TRBV18; j_call: TRBJ2-5; clone_size: once; cdr3_nt: TGTGCCAGCTCACCCGACCGGGACAGGGGACAAGAGACCCAGTACTTC; cdr3_aa: CASSPDRDRGQETQYF
cdr3_length: 19; d_call: TRBD1; v_call: TRBV12-5; j_call: TRBJ1-1; clone_size: .; cdr3_nt: TGTGCTAGTGGTTTGGTAGTGAGTAGAGGACAGGGAACCAACACTGAAGCTTTCTTT; cdr3_aa: CASGLVVSRGQGTNTEAFF
cdr3_length: 14; d_call: .; v_call: TRBV6-1; j_call: TRBJ1-1; clone_size: .; cdr3_nt: TGTGCCAGCAGTGAAGCGCAGTTTAGCACTGAAGCTTTCTTT; cdr3_aa: CASSEAQFSTEAFF
cdr3_length: 13; d_call: .; v_call: TRBV4-1; j_call: TRBJ2-1; clone_size: .; cdr3_nt: TGCGCCAGCAGCCTTAGCGGTAATGATGAGCAGTTCTTC; cdr3_aa: CASSLSGNDEQFF
cdr3_length: 12; d_call: .; v_call: TRBV9; j_call: TRBJ2-2; clone_size: .; cdr3_nt: TGTGCCAGCAGCGTAGCACACGGGGAGCTGTTTTTT; cdr3_aa: CASSVAHGELFF
cdr3_length: 13; d_call: TRBD1; v_call: TRBV27; j_call: TRBJ2-7; clone_size: .; cdr3_nt: TGTGCCAGCAGGGGGACAGGGGGGTCGGAGCAGTACTTC; cdr3_aa: CASRGTGGSEQYF
cdr3_length: 15; d_call: .; v_call: TRBV2; j_call: TRBJ2-7; clone_size: .; cdr3_nt: TGTGCCAGCAGCGTCAAGGAGGGTTGGTCCTACGAGCAGTACTTC; cdr3_aa: CASSVKEGWSYEQYF
cdr3_length: 18; d_call: .; v_call: TRBV3-1/TRBV3-2; j_call: TRBJ1-4; clone_size: once; cdr3_nt: TGTGCCAGCAGCCAAGAGGGTACCACTGTTGCAACTAATGAAAAACTGTTTTTT; cdr3_aa: CASSQEGTTVATNEKLFF
cdr3_length: 16; d_call: .; v_call: TRBV4-1; j_call: TRBJ1-4; clone_size: .; cdr3_nt: TGCGCCAGCAGTCGAACTCCTATGAGACAGAATGAAAAACTGTTTTTT; cdr3_aa: CASSRTPMRQNEKLFF
cdr3_length: 13; d_call: .; v_call: TRBV19; j_call: TRBJ2-2; clone_size: .; cdr3_nt: TGTGCCAGCGCCCCCGGAAGGACCGGGGAGCTGTTTTTT; cdr3_aa: CASAPGRTGELFF
cdr3_length: 12; d_call: .; v_call: TRBV27; j_call: TRBJ1-2; clone_size: .; cdr3_nt: TGTGCCACCTATATCGGAGTCTATGGCTACACCTTC; cdr3_aa: CATYIGVYGYTF
cdr3_length: 12; d_call: .; v_call: TRBV29-1; j_call: TRBJ1-1; clone_size: .; cdr3_nt: TGCAGCGTTGACGGGGGTTACACTGAAGCTTTCTTT; cdr3_aa: CSVDGGYTEAFF
cdr3_length: 15; d_call: TRBD2; v_call: TRBV14; j_call: TRBJ2-1; clone_size: .; cdr3_nt: TGTGCCAGCAGTCGCGGGGGGATCTGGTGGAATGAGCAGTTCTTC; cdr3_aa: CASSRGGIWWNEQFF